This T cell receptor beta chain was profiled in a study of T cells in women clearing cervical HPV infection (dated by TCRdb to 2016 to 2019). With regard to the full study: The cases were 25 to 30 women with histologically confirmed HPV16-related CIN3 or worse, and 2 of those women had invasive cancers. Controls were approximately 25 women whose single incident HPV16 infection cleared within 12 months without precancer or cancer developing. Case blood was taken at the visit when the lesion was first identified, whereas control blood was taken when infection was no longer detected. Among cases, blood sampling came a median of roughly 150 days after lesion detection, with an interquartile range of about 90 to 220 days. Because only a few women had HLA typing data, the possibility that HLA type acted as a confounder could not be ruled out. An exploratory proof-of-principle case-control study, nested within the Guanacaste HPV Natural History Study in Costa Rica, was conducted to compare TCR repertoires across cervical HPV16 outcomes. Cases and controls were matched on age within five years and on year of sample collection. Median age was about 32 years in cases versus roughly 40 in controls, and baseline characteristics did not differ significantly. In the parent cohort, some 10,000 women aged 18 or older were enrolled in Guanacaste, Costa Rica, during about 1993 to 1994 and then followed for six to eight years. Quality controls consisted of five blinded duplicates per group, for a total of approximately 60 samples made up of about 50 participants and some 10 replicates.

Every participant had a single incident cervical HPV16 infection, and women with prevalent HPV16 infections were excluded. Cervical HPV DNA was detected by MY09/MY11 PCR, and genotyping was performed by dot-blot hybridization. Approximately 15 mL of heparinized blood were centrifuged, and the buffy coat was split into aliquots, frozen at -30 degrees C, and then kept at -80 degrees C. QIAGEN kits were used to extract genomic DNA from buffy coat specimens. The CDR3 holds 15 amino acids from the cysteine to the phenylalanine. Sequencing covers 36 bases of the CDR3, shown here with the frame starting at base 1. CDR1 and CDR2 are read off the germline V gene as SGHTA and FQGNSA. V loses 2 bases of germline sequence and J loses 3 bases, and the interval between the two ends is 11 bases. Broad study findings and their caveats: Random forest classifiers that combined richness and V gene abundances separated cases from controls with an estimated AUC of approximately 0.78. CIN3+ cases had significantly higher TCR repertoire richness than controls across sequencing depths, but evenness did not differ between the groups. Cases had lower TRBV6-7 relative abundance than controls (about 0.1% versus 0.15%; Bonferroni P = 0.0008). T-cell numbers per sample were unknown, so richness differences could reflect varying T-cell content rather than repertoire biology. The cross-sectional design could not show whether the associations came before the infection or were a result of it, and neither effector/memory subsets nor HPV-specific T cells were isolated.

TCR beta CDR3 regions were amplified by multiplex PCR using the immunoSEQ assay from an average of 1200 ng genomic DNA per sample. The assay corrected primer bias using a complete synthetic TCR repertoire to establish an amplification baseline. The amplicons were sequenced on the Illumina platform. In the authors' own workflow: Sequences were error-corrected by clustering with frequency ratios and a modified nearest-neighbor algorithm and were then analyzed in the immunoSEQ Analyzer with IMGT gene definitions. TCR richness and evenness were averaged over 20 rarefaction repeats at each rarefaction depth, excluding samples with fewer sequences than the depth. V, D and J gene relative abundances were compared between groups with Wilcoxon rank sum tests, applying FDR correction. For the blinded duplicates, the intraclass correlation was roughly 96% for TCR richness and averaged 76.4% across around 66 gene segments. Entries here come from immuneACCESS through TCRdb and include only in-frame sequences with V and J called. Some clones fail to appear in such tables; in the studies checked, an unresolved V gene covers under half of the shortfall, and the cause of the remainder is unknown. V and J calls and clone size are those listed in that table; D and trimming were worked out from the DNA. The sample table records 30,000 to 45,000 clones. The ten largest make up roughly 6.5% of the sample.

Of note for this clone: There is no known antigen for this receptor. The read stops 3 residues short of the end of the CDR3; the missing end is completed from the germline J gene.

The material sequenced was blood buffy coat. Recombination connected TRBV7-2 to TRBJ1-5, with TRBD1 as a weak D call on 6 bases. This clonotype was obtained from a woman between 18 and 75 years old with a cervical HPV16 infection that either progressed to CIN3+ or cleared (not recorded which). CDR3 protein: CASSLSGQLNQPQHF. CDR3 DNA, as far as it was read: TGTGCCAGCAGCTTATCCGGACAGCTCAATCAGCCC.